The present TCR beta chain was sequenced within a study of post-analysis software for immune sequencing data. Study-level information: Secondary progressive, relapsing-remitting and progressive-relapsing multiple sclerosis were among the included disease courses.

Between the trimmed V and J ends, which lost 5 bases and 9 bases, there was a span of 20 bases. CDR1 and CDR2 (germline): SQVTM, ANQGSEA. This CDR3 is 14 amino acids long. Unique molecular identifiers were carried by the TCR beta cDNA libraries. When 1 to 10 million T cells were used, they gave approximately 530,000 cDNA molecules. MiXCR was run by TCRdb on the PCR reads, yielding one entry per CDR3 protein. The profile covers hundreds of thousands of distinct CDR3 sequences, with about 32% appearing a single time and about 0.5% taken by the ten largest. Overall study findings and caveats: Five TRBV segments (TRBV5-6, TRBV5-1 and TRBV20-1 among them) occurred more frequently in patients than in controls. Multiple sclerosis was associated with a significant reduction in normalized Chao1 diversity relative to controls. Strong co-clustering by F measure was evident for samples that had been prepared in the same batch.

This clonotype was recorded a few times. What it binds is not known. Sequenced sample: blood. The rearrangement links TRBV29-1 to TRBJ1-5; possibly TRBD1 for D (5 bases). This sequence was found in a girl between 5 and 17 years old with multiple sclerosis. CDR3 sequence: CSVQNQGPFGPQHF. DNA for the CDR3: TGCAGCGTTCAGAATCAGGGCCCCTTTGGGCCCCAGCATTTT.